This T cell receptor beta chain was obtained from a study of cytomegalovirus exposure and HLA in healthy donors. About this clone: The antigen remains unidentified.

Study-wide results and caveats: Three of the chains that were CMV-associated were confirmed in vitro to be specific for CMV antigens. The study labeled 164 TCR beta chains cytomegalovirus-associated. Later work showed greater clonal expansion in HLA-associated TCR beta chains than in equally common others. Later analysis demonstrated an association between a missense DCLRE1C variant and TCR beta V- and J-gene trimming.

Primers included in the PCR were 60 Vbeta and 13 Jbeta primers. Using immunoSEQ multiplex PCR, the repertoire was profiled, and TCRdb retains in-frame clones only, with some absent. The sample includes roughly 250,000 clones, about four fifths of them seen just once. The clonotype was recovered from a girl between 2 and 10 years old in good health and CMV-seronegative. The specimen sequenced was PBMCs.

CDR3 sequence reads: CATSGGATSYNEQFF. The DNA for the CDR3 is TGTGCCACTTCTGGGGGGGCTACCTCCTACAATGAGCAGTTCTTC. The chain is built from TRBV6-5 and TRBJ2-1, with D perhaps matching TRBD2 (7 bases). V shed 10 bases and J shed 0 bases, with 16 bases lying between them. CDR1 MNHEY and CDR2 SVGAGI come from the germline V gene. This CDR3 spans 15 amino acids.